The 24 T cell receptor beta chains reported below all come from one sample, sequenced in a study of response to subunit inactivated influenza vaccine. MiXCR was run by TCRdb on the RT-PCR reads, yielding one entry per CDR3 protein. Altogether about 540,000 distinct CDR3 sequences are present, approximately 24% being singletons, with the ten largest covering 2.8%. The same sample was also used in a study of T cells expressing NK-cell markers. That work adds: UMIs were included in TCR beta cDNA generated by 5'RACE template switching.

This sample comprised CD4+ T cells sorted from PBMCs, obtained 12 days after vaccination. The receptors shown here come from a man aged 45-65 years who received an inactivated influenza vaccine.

CDR3 nucleotide sequence: TGTGCCAGCAGCGTCGGAGGACAGGGGGCTGGTGGCTACACCTTC. It codes for CASSVGGQGAGGYTF. V usage is TRBV9 and J usage is TRBJ1-2; TRBD1 matches 11 bases. Germline loops: CDR1 SGDLS, CDR2 YYNGEE. The CDR3 is 15 residues long. Trimming removed 2 bases from V and 7 bases from J; junction bases left unmatched: 7.

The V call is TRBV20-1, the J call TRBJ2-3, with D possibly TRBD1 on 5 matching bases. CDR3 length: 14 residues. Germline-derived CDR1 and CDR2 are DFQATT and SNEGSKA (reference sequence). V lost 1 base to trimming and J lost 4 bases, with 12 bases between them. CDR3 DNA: TGCAGTGCTAGAGCGGCAGGGTGGCCAGATACGCAGTATTTT. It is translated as CSARAAGWPDTQYF.

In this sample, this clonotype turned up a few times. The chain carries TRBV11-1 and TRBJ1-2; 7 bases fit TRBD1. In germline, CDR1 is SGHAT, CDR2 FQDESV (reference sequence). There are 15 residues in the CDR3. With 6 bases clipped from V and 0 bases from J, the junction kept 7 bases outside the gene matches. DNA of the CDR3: TGTGCCAGCAGTCCAGGGACAGACCCTAACTATGGCTACACCTTC. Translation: CASSPGTDPNYGYTF.

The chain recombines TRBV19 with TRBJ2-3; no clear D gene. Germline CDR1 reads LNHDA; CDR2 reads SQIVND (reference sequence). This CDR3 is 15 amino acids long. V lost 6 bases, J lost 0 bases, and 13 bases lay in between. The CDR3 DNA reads TGTGCCAGTAGGTCGCAAGGTTCGAGCACAGATACGCAGTATTTT. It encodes CASRSQGSSTDTQYF.

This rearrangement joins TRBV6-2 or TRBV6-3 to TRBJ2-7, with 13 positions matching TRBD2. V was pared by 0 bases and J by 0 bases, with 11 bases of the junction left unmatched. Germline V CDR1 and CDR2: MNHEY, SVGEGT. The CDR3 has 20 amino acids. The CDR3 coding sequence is TGTGCCAGCAGTTACTCAGATTTAGGACTAGCGGGAGCCTCCTCCTACGAGCAGTACTTC. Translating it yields CASSYSDLGLAGASSYEQYF.

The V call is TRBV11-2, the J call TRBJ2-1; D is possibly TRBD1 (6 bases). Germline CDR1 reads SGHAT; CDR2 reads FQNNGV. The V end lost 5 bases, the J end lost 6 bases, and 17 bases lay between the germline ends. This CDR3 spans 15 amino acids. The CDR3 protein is CASSPSTGTINEQFF. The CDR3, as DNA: TGTGCCAGCAGCCCAAGCACTGGGACAATCAATGAGCAGTTCTTC. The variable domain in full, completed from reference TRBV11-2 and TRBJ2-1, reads EAGVAQSPRYKIIEKRQSVAFWCNPISGHATLYWYQQILGQGPKLLIQFQNNGVVDDSQLPKDRFSAERLKGVDSTLKIQPAKLEDSAVYLCASSPSTGTINEQFFGPGTRLTVL.

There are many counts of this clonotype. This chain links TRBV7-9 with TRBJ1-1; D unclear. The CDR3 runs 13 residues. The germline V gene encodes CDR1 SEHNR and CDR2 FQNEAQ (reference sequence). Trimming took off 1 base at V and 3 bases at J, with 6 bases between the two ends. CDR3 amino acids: CASSLEGHTEAFF. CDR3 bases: TGTGCCAGCAGCTTAGAAGGACACACTGAAGCTTTCTTT.

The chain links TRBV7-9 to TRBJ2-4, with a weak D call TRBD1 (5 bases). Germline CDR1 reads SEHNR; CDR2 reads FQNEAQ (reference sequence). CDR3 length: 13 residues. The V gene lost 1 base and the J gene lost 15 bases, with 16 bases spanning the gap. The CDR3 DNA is TGTGCCAGCAGCTTAGATCTCGGACAAGGCCGGTACTTC. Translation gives CASSLDLGQGRYF.

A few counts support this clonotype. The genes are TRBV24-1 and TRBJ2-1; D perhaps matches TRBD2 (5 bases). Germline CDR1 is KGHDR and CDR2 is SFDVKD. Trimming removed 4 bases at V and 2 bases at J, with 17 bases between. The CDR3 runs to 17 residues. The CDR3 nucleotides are TGTGCCACCAGTGACCCTCGGAATGGGGAGACCTACAATGAGCAGTTCTTC. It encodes CATSDPRNGETYNEQFF.

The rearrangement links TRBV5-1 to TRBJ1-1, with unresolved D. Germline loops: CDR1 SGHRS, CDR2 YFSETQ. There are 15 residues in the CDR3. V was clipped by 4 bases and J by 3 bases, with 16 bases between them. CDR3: CASSLETGGYTEAFF. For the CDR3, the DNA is TGCGCCAGCAGCCTAGAGACTGGAGGCTACACTGAAGCTTTCTTT.

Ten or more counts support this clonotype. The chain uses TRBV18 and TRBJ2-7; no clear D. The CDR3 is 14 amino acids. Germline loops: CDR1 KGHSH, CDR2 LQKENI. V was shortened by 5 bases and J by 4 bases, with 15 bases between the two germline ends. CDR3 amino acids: CASSLPTLAYEQYF. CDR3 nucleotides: TGTGCCAGCTCATTACCCACTCTCGCGTACGAGCAGTACTTC.

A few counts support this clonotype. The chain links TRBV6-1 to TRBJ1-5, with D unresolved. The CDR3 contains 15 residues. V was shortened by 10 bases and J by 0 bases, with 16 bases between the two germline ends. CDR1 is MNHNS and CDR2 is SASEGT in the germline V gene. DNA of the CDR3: TGTGCCACCAGGAGGGAAATATATAGCAATCAGCCCCAGCATTTT. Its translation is CATRREIYSNQPQHF.

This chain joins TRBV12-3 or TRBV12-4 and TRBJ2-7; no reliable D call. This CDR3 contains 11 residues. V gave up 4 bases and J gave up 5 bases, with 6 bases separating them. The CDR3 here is CASSSLDEQYF. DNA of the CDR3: TGTGCCAGCAGTTCCCTGGACGAGCAGTACTTC.

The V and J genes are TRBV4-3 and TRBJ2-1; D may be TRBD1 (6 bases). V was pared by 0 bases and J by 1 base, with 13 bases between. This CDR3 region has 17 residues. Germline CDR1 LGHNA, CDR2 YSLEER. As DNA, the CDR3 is TGCGCCAGCAGCCAAGAAGTTATAGGACAGTCCTACAATGAGCAGTTCTTC. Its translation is CASSQEVIGQSYNEQFF.

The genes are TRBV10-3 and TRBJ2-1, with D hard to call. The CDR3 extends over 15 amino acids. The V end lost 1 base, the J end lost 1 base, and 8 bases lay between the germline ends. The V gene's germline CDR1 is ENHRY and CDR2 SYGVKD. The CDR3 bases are TGTGCCATCAGTGAGTATTCGGATTCCTACAATGAGCAGTTCTTC. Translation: CAISEYSDSYNEQFF.

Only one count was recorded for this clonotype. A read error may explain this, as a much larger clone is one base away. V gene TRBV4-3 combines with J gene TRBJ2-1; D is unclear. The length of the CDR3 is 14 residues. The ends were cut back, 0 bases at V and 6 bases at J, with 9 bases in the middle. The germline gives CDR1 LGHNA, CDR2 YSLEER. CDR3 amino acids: CASSQDRRCNEQFF. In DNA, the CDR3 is TGCGCCAGCAGCCAAGATCGCAGGTGCAATGAGCAGTTCTTC.

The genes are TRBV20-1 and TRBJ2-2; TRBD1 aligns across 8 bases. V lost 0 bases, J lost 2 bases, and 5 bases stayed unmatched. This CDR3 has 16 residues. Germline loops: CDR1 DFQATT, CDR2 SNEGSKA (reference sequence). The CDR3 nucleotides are TGCAGTGCTAGAGATGCGCAGGGGGCCAACACCGGGGAGCTGTTTTTT. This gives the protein CSARDAQGANTGELFF.

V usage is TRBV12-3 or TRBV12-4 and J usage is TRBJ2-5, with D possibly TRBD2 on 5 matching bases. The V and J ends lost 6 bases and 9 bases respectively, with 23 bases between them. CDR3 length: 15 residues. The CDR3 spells CASSSGNTPGRAQYF. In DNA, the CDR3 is TGTGCCAGCAGCTCCGGGAATACTCCCGGGCGGGCCCAGTACTTC.

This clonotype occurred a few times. The CDR3 loop reads CASSSPLQLYEQYF. The CDR3 region has the DNA TGTGCCAGCAGCTCCCCCCTACAGCTCTACGAGCAGTACTTC. The chain links TRBV7-2 to TRBJ2-7, with D uncertain. The germline V gene encodes CDR1 SGHTA and CDR2 FQGNSA. The CDR3 is 14 amino acids. Trimming took 4 bases from V and 3 from J, leaving 13 bases between them.

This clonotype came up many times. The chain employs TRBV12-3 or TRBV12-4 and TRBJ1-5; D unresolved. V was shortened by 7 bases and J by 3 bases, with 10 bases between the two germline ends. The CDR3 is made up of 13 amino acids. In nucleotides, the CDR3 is TGTGCCAGCAAAAAAGCAGACAATCAGCCCCAGCATTTT. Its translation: CASKKADNQPQHF.

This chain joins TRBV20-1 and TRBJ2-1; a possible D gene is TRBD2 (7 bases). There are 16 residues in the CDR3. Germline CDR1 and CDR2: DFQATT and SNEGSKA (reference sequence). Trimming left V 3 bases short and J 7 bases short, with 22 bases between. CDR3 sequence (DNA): TGCAGTGCTAGGGCCCTCTGGGGGGGCGGCGCTAATGAGCAGTTCTTC. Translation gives CSARALWGGGANEQFF.

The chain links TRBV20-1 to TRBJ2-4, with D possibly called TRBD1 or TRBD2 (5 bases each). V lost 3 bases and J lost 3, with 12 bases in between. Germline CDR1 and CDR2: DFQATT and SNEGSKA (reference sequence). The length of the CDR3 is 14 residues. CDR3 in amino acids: CSASPGTSKNIQYF. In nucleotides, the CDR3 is TGCAGTGCTAGCCCCGGGACGAGCAAAAACATTCAGTACTTC.

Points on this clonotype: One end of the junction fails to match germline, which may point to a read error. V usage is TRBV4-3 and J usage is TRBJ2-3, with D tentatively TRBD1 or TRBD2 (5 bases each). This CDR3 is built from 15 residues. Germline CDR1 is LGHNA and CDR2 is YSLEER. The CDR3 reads CASSQGGTARDTPYF. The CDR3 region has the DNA TGCGCCAGCAGCCAAGGGGGGACGGCACGAGATACGCCGTATTTT.

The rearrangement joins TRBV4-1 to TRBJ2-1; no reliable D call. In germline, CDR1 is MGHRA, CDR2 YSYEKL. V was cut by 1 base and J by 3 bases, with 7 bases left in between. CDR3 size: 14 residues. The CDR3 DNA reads TGCGCCAGCAGCCAAGGGTTAATCTACAATGAGCAGTTCTTC. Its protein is CASSQGLIYNEQFF.